The T cell receptor beta chain described here comes from a study of STAT3 mutations in large granular lymphocyte leukemia (dated by TCRdb to the late 2010s). Broadly, across the study: Roughly half of the T-LGLL patients who were sequenced longitudinally carried canonical activating STAT3 mutations. More than half of T-LGLL patients received one or more immunosuppressive therapy regimens, with hematologic response in roughly 40% of those treated. Patients with T-cell large granular lymphocyte leukemia underwent serial deep sequencing of TCRbeta CDR3 and STAT3 to reconstruct clonal hierarchy and dynamics. From an initial cohort of approximately 190 LGL patients, about 17 representative T-LGLL cases were picked for longitudinal TCRbeta and STAT3 sequencing. As controls, the study also included longitudinal sequencing of two patients with natural killer LGL leukemia. For each patient, sequencing was performed at an average of around 4 time points, with a range of 2 to 8 samplings. The full study reports these points: In several patients, dominant TCR clone burden exceeded STAT3 mutant burden, suggesting STAT3 mutation arose secondarily within a pre-expanded clone. The linking of therapy response to changes in TCR clonal burden was complicated by variable intervals between samplings and differing treatment regimens. All T-LGLL patients had at least one immunodominant TCRbeta clonotype, and roughly half had multiple immunodominant subclonotypes. In 6 of 18 patients, TCR clonotype switching occurred after therapy, and every newly emerging clone was STAT3 wild type. Because no samples were available when a clone first appeared, clonal expansion was inferred from samplings taken at other points. Since codominant clonotypes persisted in some patients, a small but highly pathogenic clone may have gone undetected.

DNA was extracted from blood mononuclear cells, and the same DNA was used for both TCR and STAT3 sequencing. With regard to this clone: The target of this receptor is not known. No quality values exist for individual bases; no much larger clone is one base distant.

TCRbeta libraries were sequenced on an Illumina MiSeq, and an average of around 41,000 productive templates per sample was obtained. TCRbeta CDR3 libraries were generated with the immunoSEQ assay using multiplex PCR amplification. In the paper's pipeline: Repertoire diversity was calculated as previously defined, with values near 0 taken to indicate extremely monoclonal samples. What TCRdb holds here is the immuneACCESS table cut down to in-frame rearrangements. Part of the clones is not present; checked against another copy, under half of the missing clones reflect an unresolved V gene, and the others are unexplained. The D gene and trimming were derived from the DNA, and the V and J assignments and clone size from that table. The sample table records 35,000 or so clones; approximately 90% of these occur just once. Clones ranked in the top ten supply over 0.35% of the sample. The TCR was taken from a human donor with T large granular lymphocyte leukemia. Some clones in this sample may be carry-over from other donors' samples. The sample consisted of PBMCs.

The encoded CDR3 is CSVASGTGLQPQHF. The nucleotides are TGCAGCGTTGCTTCCGGGACAGGGTTACAGCCCCAGCATTTT. The sequence links TRBV29-1 to TRBJ1-5, and 9 bases in between align with TRBD1. Relative to germline, V is missing 4 bases and J is missing 7 bases, with 8 bases of the junction outside any gene match. CDR1 and CDR2 (SQVTM, ANQGSEA) derive from the germline V gene. Inclusive of the bounding cysteine and phenylalanine, the CDR3 is 14 residues long. The DNA shown is the 42-base CDR3, in frame from base 1. Extended through the reference TRBV29-1 and TRBJ1-5 proteins, this CDR3 yields the full variable domain: SAVISQKPSRDICQRGTSLTIQCQVDSQVTMMFWYRQQPGQSLTLIATANQGSEATYESGFVIDKFPISRPNLTFSTLTVSNMSPEDSSIYLCSVASGTGLQPQHFGDGTRLSIL.